This paragraph covers one TCR beta chain sequence. Its antigen is still unknown. It has no much larger one-base neighbor in the sample; base qualities were not kept. From its cysteine to its phenylalanine, the CDR3 spans 18 amino acids. Only the CDR3 region is kept as DNA, spanning 54 bases read in frame from base 1. The junction shows trimming of 5 bases on V and 0 bases on J, and the gene matches do not reach 14 bases of it. For CDR1 and CDR2, the germline V gene lists SGHAT and FQNNGV. The roughly 37 donors, aged about 6 to 100 years, were systemically healthy Caucasian individuals from Russia. Each donor gave roughly 11 milliliters of peripheral blood, drawn into EDTA-treated Vacutainer tubes. Ficoll-Paque density-gradient centrifugation was used to isolate PBMCs, with at least 6 million per sample. Total RNA, at least 6 micrograms per sample, was extracted from PBMCs with Trizol reagent. Naive CD45RAhigh/CD27high T cell percentages were measured by flow cytometry on a PBMC aliquot from every donor.

The record originates from a study of blood T cells in healthy people across ages (dated by TCRdb to about 2015). For the wider study: In model experiments, template switching captured about one uniquely barcoded TCR beta cDNA molecule for every two T cells. Donors were grouped into four age groups: young (average roughly 17 years), middle-aged (39), aged (around 56) and long-lived (about 89). The study measured age-related changes in TCR beta repertoire diversity using deep sequencing normalized with unique cDNA molecular identifiers. To avoid experimental bias, donors of different ages were spread randomly across the sequencing lanes. Two additional independent replicas of 1 million unique cDNA reads from the same blood draw were analyzed for two donors (one aged 18 to 30 and one aged 80 or older). The study at large found these results: Observed TCR beta diversity correlated strongly with the percentage of naive T cells measured by flow cytometry. Compared with the aged group, more naive CD4+ T cells, fewer expanded clones and increased TCR diversity were shown by the long-lived group, suggesting age selection. The CMV infection status of donors was not known, potentially confounding age-related changes in expanded clonotypes. Bulk unsorted PBMC profiling prevented conclusive comparison of naive and antigen-experienced compartments. Estimates of total diversity based on one million sequenced T cells were considered lower bounds and underestimates. As age increased, observed TCR beta diversity per million T cells dropped in a roughly linear way, and a significant reduction was already evident by age around 41.

To prepare the library, 5' RACE was applied. The sample was run on an Illumina HiSeq 2500. A second PCR of roughly 7 to 12 cycles was run with a J-beta primer mix and a sample-barcoded 5' primer. A template-switch 5' adaptor carrying 12 random nucleotides introduced a unique molecular identifier onto each TCR beta cDNA molecule. At least 2.5 million CDR3-containing paired-end reads were obtained from each sample. The Mint cDNA synthesis kit, primed by a TRBC-specific oligonucleotide, was used to synthesize first-strand cDNA from all RNA. Following uracil-DNA glycosylase treatment, a first 18-cycle PCR with universal primers M1SS and BC2_uni_R was performed on all cDNA. For the original study's pipeline: Normalization of each sample was performed by random selection of 1 million high-quality reads, each carrying a distinct molecular identifier. Reads with shared molecular identifiers were discarded instead of being binned into consensus sequences. CDR3 identification, clonotype clustering and error correction used MiTCR with a Q25 quality threshold and the strictest error-elimination algorithm. A nonparametric unseen species model with Euler transformation was used to estimate a lower bound on total TCR beta diversity. Using fastp trimming at Q25 and MiXCR clonotype assembly, TCRdb reanalyzed the public sequencing data and kept in-frame beta chains. One record per CDR3 amino acid sequence lists the most common genes and DNA. These V and J calls derive from TCRdb rather than the authors' analysis. The sample yields 700,000 to 900,000 distinct CDR3 sequences; 50% to 65% were counted once. The ten largest clonotypes hold around 41% of the sample.

The sequencing input was blood. The V and J genes are TRBV11-2 and TRBJ1-1; 8 bases in the middle match TRBD1. This TCR was recovered from a man aged 80 or over in good health. The CDR3 is CASSPTTGQDFMNTEAFF. The bases read TGTGCCAGCAGCCCGACCACGGGACAGGACTTTATGAACACTGAAGCTTTCTTT.